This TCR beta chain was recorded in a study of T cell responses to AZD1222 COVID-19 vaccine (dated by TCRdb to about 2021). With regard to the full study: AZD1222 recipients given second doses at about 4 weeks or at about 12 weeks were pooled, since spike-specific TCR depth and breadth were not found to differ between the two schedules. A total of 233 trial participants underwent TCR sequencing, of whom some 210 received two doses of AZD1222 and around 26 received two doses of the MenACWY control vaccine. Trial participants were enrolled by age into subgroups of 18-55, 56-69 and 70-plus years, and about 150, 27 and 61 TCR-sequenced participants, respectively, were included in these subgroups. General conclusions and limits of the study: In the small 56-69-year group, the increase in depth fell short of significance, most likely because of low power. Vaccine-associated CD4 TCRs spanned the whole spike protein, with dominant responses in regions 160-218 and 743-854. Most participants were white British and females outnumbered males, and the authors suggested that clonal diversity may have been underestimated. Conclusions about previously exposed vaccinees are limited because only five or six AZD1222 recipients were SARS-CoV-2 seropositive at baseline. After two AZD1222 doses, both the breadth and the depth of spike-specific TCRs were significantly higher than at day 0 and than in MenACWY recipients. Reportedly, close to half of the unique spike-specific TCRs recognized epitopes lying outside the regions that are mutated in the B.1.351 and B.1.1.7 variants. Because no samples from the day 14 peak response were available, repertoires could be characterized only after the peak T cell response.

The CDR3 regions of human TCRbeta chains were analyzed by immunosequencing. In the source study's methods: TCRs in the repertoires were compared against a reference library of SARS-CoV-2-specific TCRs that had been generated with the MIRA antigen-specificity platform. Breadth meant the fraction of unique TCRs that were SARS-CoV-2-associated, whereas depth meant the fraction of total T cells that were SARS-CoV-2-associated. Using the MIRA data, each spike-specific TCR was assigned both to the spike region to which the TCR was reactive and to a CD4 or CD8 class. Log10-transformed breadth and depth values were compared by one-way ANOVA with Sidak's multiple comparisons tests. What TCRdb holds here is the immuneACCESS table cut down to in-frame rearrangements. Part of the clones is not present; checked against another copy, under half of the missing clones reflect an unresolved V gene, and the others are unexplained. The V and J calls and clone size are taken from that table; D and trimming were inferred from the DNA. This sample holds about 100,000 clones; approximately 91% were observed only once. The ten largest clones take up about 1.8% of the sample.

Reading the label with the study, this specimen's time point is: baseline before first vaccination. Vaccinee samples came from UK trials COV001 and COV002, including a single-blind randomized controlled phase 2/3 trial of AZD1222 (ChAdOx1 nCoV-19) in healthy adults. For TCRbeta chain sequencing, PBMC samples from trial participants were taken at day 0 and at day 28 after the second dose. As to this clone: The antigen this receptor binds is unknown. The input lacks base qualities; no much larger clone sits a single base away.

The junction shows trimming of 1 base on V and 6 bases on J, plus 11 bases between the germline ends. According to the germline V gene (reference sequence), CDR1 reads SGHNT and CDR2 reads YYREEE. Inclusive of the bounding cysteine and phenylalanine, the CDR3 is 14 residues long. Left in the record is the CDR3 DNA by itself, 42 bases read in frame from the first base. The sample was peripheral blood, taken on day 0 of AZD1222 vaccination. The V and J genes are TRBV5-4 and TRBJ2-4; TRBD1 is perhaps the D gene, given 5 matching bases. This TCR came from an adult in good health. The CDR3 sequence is CASSLKEGANIQYF. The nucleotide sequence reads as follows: TGTGCCAGCAGCTTGAAGGAAGGGGCAAACATTCAGTACTTC.